Detailed here is one TCR beta chain. The antigen is not known. This sample is part of a study of shared clonotypes between healthy human individuals. Study-level results: Clonotypes that were shared across four donors made up around 5.5% of naive CD4 clonotypes.

Sequenced by immunoSEQ multiplex PCR; TCRdb stores in-frame clones only, minus some. The sample contains under 2,500,000 clones, approximately 96% of which appear only once. The V gene's germline CDR1 is SQVTM and CDR2 ANQGSEA. The V end lost 6 bases, the J end lost 4 bases, and 18 bases lay between the germline ends. CDR3 size: 14 residues. The clonotype comes from a man between 18 and 29 years old in good health. Material for sequencing was naive CD4+ T cells sorted from blood. As to subset: CD45RA+ positively selected. The J gene is TRBJ1-2, the V gene TRBV29-1; D gene ambiguous. CDR3 sequence: CSVPLEQILYGYTF. The CDR3 region has the DNA TGCAGCGTCCCCTTAGAGCAGATCCTCTATGGCTACACCTTC.